The 16 T cell receptor beta chains reported below all come from one sample, sequenced in a study of blood T cell repertoires in COVID-19. Here immunoSEQ multiplex PCR was the method, and the copy in TCRdb shows in-frame clones only, minus some. The data hold some 200,000 clones, with around four fifths observed a single time. The sample was peripheral blood. The receptor source for this set is a woman aged 50 to 60 with active or convalescent COVID-19.

The gene calls are TRBV20-1 and TRBJ1-5; no clear D. Germline CDR1 and CDR2: DFQATT and SNEGSKA (reference sequence). The length of the CDR3 is 14 residues. V shed 3 bases and J shed 6 bases, with 15 bases lying between them. DNA for the CDR3: TGCAGTGCTAGTGGCGGGGTGAATAGTCAGCCCCAGCATTTT. Translated: CSASGGVNSQPQHF.

This clone was seen a single time. This chain links TRBV5-1 with TRBJ1-3; 8 bases agree with TRBD1. Unmatched junction bases numbered 4, after V lost 5 bases and J lost 0 bases. The CDR3 loop spans 15 amino acids. In germline, CDR1 is SGHRS, CDR2 YFSETQ. The CDR3 spells CASRPQGGSGNTIYF. In DNA, the CDR3 is TGCGCCAGCAGACCACAGGGGGGCTCTGGAAACACCATATATTTT. Looking up the rest from reference TRBV5-1 and TRBJ1-3 gives the full variable domain: KAGVTQTPRYLIKTRGQQVTLSCSPISGHRSVSWYQQTPGQGLQFLFEYFSETQRNKGNFPGRFSGRQFSNSRSEMNVSTLELGDSALYLCASRPQGGSGNTIYFGEGSWLTVV.

This clone was detected a few times. The genes are TRBV19 and TRBJ2-1; D gene unclear. Trimming removed 8 bases from V and 0 bases from J, with 11 bases in between. CDR3 length equals 14 residues. The V gene's germline CDR1 is LNHDA and CDR2 SQIVND (reference sequence). CDR3 sequence reads: CASALESSYNEQFF. Here the CDR3 DNA reads TGTGCCAGTGCGCTAGAGAGCTCCTACAATGAGCAGTTCTTC.

This rearrangement joins TRBV19 to TRBJ1-1; maybe TRBD1 (5 bases). Per germline, CDR1 LNHDA and CDR2 SQIVND (reference sequence). Trimming removed 5 bases at V and 0 bases at J, with 13 bases between. This CDR3 has 15 amino acids. The CDR3 DNA sequence: TGTGCCAGTAGTGGAGCAGGGACTATGAACACTGAAGCTTTCTTT. Translating it yields CASSGAGTMNTEAFF.

This rearrangement joins TRBV6-6 to TRBJ1-1; D possibly corresponds to TRBD1 (5 bases). Trimming took 11 bases from V and 2 from J, leaving 15 bases between them. The CDR3 runs 13 residues. CDR1 and CDR2 (germline): MNHNY, SVGAGI (reference sequence). In DNA form, the CDR3 reads TGTGCCGGCTCCAGGGTTTATAACACTGAAGCTTTCTTT. Amino acids: CAGSRVYNTEAFF.

The chain couples TRBV10-2 to TRBJ1-4; 9 positions match TRBD1. Germline CDR1 WSHSY, CDR2 SAAADI. The CDR3 sequence is 18 residues long. V was pared by 6 bases and J by 3 bases, with 14 bases of the junction left unmatched. CDR3 loop: CASRDLGTGFRSNEKLFF. The CDR3 DNA reads as TGCGCCAGCAGGGATCTGGGGACAGGGTTTAGGTCTAATGAAAAACTGTTTTTT.

This sequence joins TRBV5-6 and TRBJ1-4; 11 positions match TRBD1. Germline V lookup: CDR1 SGHDT, CDR2 YYEEEE. The CDR3 consists of 18 residues. Trimming at V came to 2 bases and at J to 4 bases, leaving 10 bases not matched to a gene. As DNA, the CDR3 is TGTGCCAGCAGCTTAAGAAGGACAGGGGGCGCCATTAATGAAAAACTGTTTTTT. Its protein product is CASSLRRTGGAINEKLFF.

V and J are TRBV2 and TRBJ1-1; a weak D match, TRBD1 (5 bases). Germline assignment: CDR1 SNHLY and CDR2 FYNNEI. V was pared by 7 bases and J by 6 bases, with 21 bases between. The CDR3 spans 15 residues. CDR3 bases: TGTGCCAGCATCTTTCACCCCCAGGGACTCGCTGAAGCTTTCTTT. It is translated as CASIFHPQGLAEAFF.

The chain employs TRBV10-1 and TRBJ2-1, with D perhaps matching TRBD2 (5 bases). Deletions cut 6 bases from V and 7 bases from J, with 13 bases between. The CDR3 sequence is 13 residues long. Germline V lookup: CDR1 WNHNN, CDR2 SYGVQD (reference sequence). In nucleotides, the CDR3 is TGCGCCAGCAGCACGGAGACGGGGAATGAGCAGTTCTTC. It translates to CASSTETGNEQFF.

The J gene is TRBJ1-3, the V gene TRBV6-2 or TRBV6-3; 9 bases align to TRBD1. The CDR3 extends over 16 amino acids. Trimming took 5 bases from V and 0 from J; bases not matched to a gene: 5. Germline V lookup: CDR1 MNHEY, CDR2 SVGEGT. The CDR3 protein is CASSPRDRVSGNTIYF. The DNA of the CDR3 is TGTGCCAGCAGTCCCCGGGACAGGGTCTCTGGAAACACCATATATTTT.

The chain couples TRBV12-3 or TRBV12-4 to TRBJ2-1, with a possible D match to TRBD2 (6 bases). This CDR3 spans 13 amino acids. Trimming shortened V by 1 base and J by 8 bases, and 9 bases separated the two germline ends. The CDR3 nucleotides read TGTGCCAGCAGTTTAGGGAGGGCGGATGAGCAGTTCTTC. Its translation: CASSLGRADEQFF.

The gene calls are TRBV5-1 and TRBJ1-2; perhaps TRBD1 as D (6 bases). The germline CDR1 and CDR2 sequences are SGHRS and YFSETQ. V was cut by 4 bases and J by 4 bases, with 14 bases left in between. CDR3 length: 14 amino acids. The CDR3 DNA reads TGCGCCAGCAGCGAGACAGGCCGGGCCTATGGCTACACCTTC. Protein: CASSETGRAYGYTF.

Details on this clone: Sequence at one end of the junction differs from germline and may be a read error. This chain uses TRBV7-9 with TRBJ1-3, with D possibly being TRBD1 (5 bases). This CDR3 contains 18 residues. The germline CDR1 and CDR2 sequences are SEHNR and FQNEAQ (reference sequence). This chain's CDR3 is CASCLDDSFPPSGNTIYF. For the CDR3, the DNA is TGTGCCAGCTGCTTAGACGACAGTTTCCCTCCCTCTGGAAACACCATATATTTT.

This clone has only a few counts. This chain connects TRBV5-5 to TRBJ2-7; 7 nucleotides line up with TRBD1. The CDR3 length is 17 residues. Per germline, CDR1 SGHKS and CDR2 YYEKEE (reference sequence). V lost 2 bases to trimming and J lost 7 bases; unmatched junction nucleotides: 18. CDR3 sequence: CASSFPEGTVGVGEQYF. CDR3 in DNA: TGTGCCAGCAGCTTCCCCGAGGGGACAGTTGGGGTAGGGGAGCAGTACTTC.

This sequence joins TRBV6-5 and TRBJ1-3; D is perhaps TRBD1 (6 bases). There are 14 residues in the CDR3. Germline CDR1 MNHEY, CDR2 SVGAGI. V shed 8 bases and J shed 4 bases, with 15 bases lying between them. CDR3 amino acids: CASEQGWWGNTIYF. CDR3 sequence (DNA): TGTGCCAGCGAACAGGGCTGGTGGGGAAACACCATATATTTT.

This chain uses TRBV7-3 with TRBJ2-3; 16 bases are a match to TRBD2. Germline values: CDR1 SGHTA, CDR2 FQGTGA. V shed 6 bases and J 3 bases; nucleotides not matched to a gene: 9. CDR3 length: 18 residues. CDR3 nucleotide sequence: TGTGCCAGCAGTCACATCGGGACTAGCGGGAGGGGAACAGATACGCAGTATTTT. Its protein is CASSHIGTSGRGTDTQYF.